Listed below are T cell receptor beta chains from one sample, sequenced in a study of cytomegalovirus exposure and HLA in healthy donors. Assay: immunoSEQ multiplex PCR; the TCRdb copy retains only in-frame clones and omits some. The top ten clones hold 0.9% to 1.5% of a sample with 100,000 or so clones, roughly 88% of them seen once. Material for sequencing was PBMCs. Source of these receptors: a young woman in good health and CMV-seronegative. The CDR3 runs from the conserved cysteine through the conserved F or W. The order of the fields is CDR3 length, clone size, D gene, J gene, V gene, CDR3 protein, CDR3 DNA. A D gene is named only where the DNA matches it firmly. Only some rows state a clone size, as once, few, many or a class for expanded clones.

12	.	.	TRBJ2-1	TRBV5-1	CASSLGTNEQFF	TGCGCCAGCAGCTTGGGGACTAATGAGCAGTTCTTC
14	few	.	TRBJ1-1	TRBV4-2	CASSQVDRSAEAFF	TGTGCCAGCAGCCAAGTCGACAGGTCCGCTGAAGCTTTCTTT
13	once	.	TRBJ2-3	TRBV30	CAWNPGLMDTQYF	TGTGCCTGGAACCCGGGTCTAATGGATACGCAGTATTTT
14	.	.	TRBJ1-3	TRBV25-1	CASSAGGVGNTIYF	TGTGCCAGCAGTGCGGGGGGGGTTGGAAACACCATATATTTT
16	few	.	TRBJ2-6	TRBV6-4	CASSPGLSSGANVLTF	TGTGCCAGCAGTCCGGGACTCTCTTCTGGGGCCAACGTCCTGACTTTC
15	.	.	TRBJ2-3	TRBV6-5	CASSPLPGEPDTQYF	TGTGCCAGCAGTCCCCTCCCAGGGGAACCAGATACGCAGTATTTT
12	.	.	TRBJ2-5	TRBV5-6	CASSLDGETQYF	TGTGCCAGCAGCTTGGACGGGGAGACCCAGTACTTC
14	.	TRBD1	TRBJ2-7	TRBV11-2	CASSSRTGSNEQYF	TGTGCCAGCAGCTCACGGACAGGGTCGAACGAGCAGTACTTC
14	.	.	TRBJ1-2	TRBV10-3	CAISESASNYGYTF	TGTGCCATCAGTGAGTCGGCCAGTAACTATGGCTACACCTTC
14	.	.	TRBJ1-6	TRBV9	CASSALLGNSPLHF	TGTGCCAGCAGCGCTCTATTGGGCAATTCACCCCTCCACTTT
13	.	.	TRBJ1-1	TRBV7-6	CASSLTENTEAFF	TGTGCCAGCAGCTTAACAGAGAACACTGAAGCTTTCTTT
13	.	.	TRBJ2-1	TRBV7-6	CAVSRGGGNEQFF	TGTGCCGTCAGCCGGGGTGGAGGCAATGAGCAGTTCTTC
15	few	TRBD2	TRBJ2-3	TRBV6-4	CASSPLAGGPDTQYF	TGTGCCAGCAGTCCACTAGCGGGGGGGCCAGATACGCAGTATTTT
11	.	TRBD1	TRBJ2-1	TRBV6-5	CASSDRVARFF	TGTGCCAGCAGTGACAGGGTAGCCAGGTTCTTC
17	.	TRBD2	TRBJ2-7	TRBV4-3	CASSQDFGGRAAYEQYF	TGCGCCAGCAGCCAAGATTTTGGCGGGAGGGCGGCCTACGAGCAGTACTTC
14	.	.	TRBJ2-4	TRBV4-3	CASSQDRERDIQYF	TGCGCCAGCAGCCAAGACAGGGAACGGGACATTCAGTACTTC
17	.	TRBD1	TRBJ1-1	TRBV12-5	CASGLVRGQGEHTEAFF	TGTGCTAGTGGTTTGGTACGTGGACAGGGGGAACACACTGAAGCTTTCTTT
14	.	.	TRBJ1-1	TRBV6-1	CASSVNRENTEAFF	TGTGCCAGCAGTGTTAACAGGGAGAACACTGAAGCTTTCTTT
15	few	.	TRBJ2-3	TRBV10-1	CASSEQNRATDTQYF	TGCGCCAGCAGTGAGCAAAACAGGGCGACAGATACGCAGTATTTT
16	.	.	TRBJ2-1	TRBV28	CASSFPPRSSYNEQFF	TGTGCCAGCAGTTTTCCCCCCCGGAGCTCCTACAATGAGCAGTTCTTC
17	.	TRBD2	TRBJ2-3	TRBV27	CASSLFWLAGGTDTQYF	TGTGCCAGCAGTTTATTTTGGCTAGCGGGAGGAACAGATACGCAGTATTTT
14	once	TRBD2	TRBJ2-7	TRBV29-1	CSVEGLAGYYEQYF	TGCAGCGTTGAAGGTCTAGCGGGTTACTACGAGCAGTACTTC
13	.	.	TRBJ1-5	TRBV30	CAWSHGFGQPQHF	TGTGCCTGGAGTCATGGGTTCGGGCAGCCCCAGCATTTT
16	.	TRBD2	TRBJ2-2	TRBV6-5	CASSYTAGGHTGELFF	TGTGCCAGCAGTTACACAGCGGGAGGGCACACCGGGGAGCTGTTTTTT
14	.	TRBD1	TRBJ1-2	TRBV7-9	CASSLPGTGHGYTF	TGTGCCAGCAGCTTACCGGGGACAGGGCATGGCTACACCTTC
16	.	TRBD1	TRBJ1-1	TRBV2	CASRRGTGSMNTEAFF	TGTGCCAGCAGGAGAGGGACAGGCTCTATGAACACTGAAGCTTTCTTT
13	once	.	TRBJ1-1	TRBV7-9	CSSSLTANTEAFF	TGTTCCAGCAGCTTGACAGCGAACACTGAAGCTTTCTTT
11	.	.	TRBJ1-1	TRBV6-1	CASSEQDEAFF	TGTGCCAGCAGTGAACAGGATGAAGCTTTCTTT
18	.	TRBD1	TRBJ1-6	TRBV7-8	CASSLDPGGSAYNSPLHF	TGTGCCAGCAGCTTAGACCCAGGGGGCTCAGCCTATAATTCACCCCTCCACTTT
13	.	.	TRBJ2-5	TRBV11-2	CASSLGGVETQYF	TGTGCCAGCAGCTTGGGGGGAGTAGAGACCCAGTACTTC
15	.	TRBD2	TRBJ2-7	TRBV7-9	CSSHSWTSVSYEQYF	TGTTCCAGCCACTCCTGGACTAGCGTCTCCTACGAGCAGTACTTC
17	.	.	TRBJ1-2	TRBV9	CASSGYLGTMPAYGYTF	TGTGCCAGCAGCGGGTACCTCGGGACAATGCCTGCCTATGGCTACACCTTC
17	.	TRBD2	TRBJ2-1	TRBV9	CASSFLAGVESYNEQFF	TGTGCCAGCAGCTTTCTAGCGGGAGTGGAATCCTACAATGAGCAGTTCTTC
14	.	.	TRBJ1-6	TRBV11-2	CASSRQPHNSPLHF	TGTGCCAGCAGCCGACAGCCCCATAATTCACCCCTCCACTTT
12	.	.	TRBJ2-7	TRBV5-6	CASSLVGVEQYF	TGTGCCAGCAGCTTGGTAGGGGTTGAGCAGTACTTC
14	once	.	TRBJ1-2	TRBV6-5	CASSYSMGQAGYTF	TGTGCCAGCAGTTACTCGATGGGGCAGGCTGGCTACACCTTC
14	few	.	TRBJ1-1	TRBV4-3	CASSGITGNTEAFF	TGCGCCAGCAGCGGAATAACAGGGAACACTGAAGCTTTCTTT
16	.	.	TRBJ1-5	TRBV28	CASSTPSGGGDQPQHF	TGTGCCAGCAGCACCCCCTCGGGGGGGGGAGATCAGCCCCAGCATTTT